These 14 T cell receptor beta chains share one sample of origin, sequenced in a study of vaccination and CD4 T cells after COVID-19. One entry per CDR3 protein, called by TCRdb with MiXCR from the PCR reads. Here the sample spans 28,000 or so distinct CDR3 sequences, 50% being singletons. Sample time point: late sampling 161 to 241 days after vaccination in a few convalescent patients. The sequencing here drew on CD4+ T cells from blood, taken about 7 months after SARS-CoV-2 vaccination. Every receptor here comes from a human donor who had recovered from COVID-19.

This clonotype has just a few counts. The chain is built from TRBV15 and TRBJ2-7; TRBD1 matches 7 bases. Germline lookup yields CDR1 LNHNV and CDR2 YYDKDF (reference sequence). J was trimmed by 1 base and V by 1 base; bases with no gene match: 4. This CDR3 is 15 amino acids long. The DNA of the CDR3 is TGTGCCACCAGCAGAGCCCGGACAGGTTCCTACGAGCAGTACTTC. Translated: CATSRARTGSYEQYF.

V gene TRBV19 combines with J gene TRBJ1-1, with D maybe TRBD1 (5 bases). CDR1 is LNHDA and CDR2 is SQIVND in the germline V gene (reference sequence). The CDR3 contains 14 residues. Trimming removed 7 bases at V and 6 bases at J, with 18 bases between. CDR3 nucleotide sequence: TGTGCCAGTATCATAACCGGGGGGTCCCCTGAAGCTTTCTTT. It encodes CASIITGGSPEAFF. The variable domain in full, with the rest retrieved from reference TRBV19 and TRBJ1-1, is DGGITQSPKYLFRKEGQNVTLSCEQNLNHDAMYWYRQDPGQGLRLIYYSQIVNDFQKGDIAEGYSVSREKKESFPLTVTSAQKNPTAFYLCASIITGGSPEAFFGQGTRLTVV.

CDR3 in DNA: TGTGCCAGCACCGAAGGGGGAAACACCATATATTTT. Translation gives CASTEGGNTIYF. The genes are TRBV2 and TRBJ1-3; no definite D call. V lost 7 bases and J lost 4, with 8 bases in between. The CDR3 totals 12 residues. Germline V gene data show CDR1 as SNHLY and CDR2 as FYNNEI.

The chain links TRBV19 to TRBJ2-7; maybe TRBD2 (7 bases). Germline-derived CDR1 and CDR2 are LNHDA and SQIVND (reference sequence). The CDR3 is 11 amino acids. V dropped 9 bases and J dropped 6 bases, with 12 bases sitting between them. The CDR3 sequence: CASTGRGEQYF. In DNA, the CDR3 is TGTGCCAGCACAGGGAGGGGCGAGCAGTACTTC.

This clonotype has a handful of counts. This chain connects TRBV20-1 to TRBJ2-5; 8 nucleotides line up with TRBD2. The length of the CDR3 is 13 residues. From germline, CDR1 is DFQATT and CDR2 SNEGSKA (reference sequence). The junction had 4 bases not matched to a gene; V was cut back by 5 bases and J by 2 bases. CDR3 in amino acids: CSAPGGTQETQYF. The CDR3 nucleotides read TGCAGTGCTCCGGGGGGGACTCAAGAGACCCAGTACTTC.

DNA for the CDR3: TGTGCCAGCAGTTTATTTTCCAGGCCCTACGAGCAGTACTTC. This encodes CASSLFSRPYEQYF. The chain recombines TRBV28 with TRBJ2-7; D call uncertain. Trimming took 1 base from V and 2 from J, leaving 9 bases between them. CDR1 MDHEN and CDR2 SYDVKM come from the germline V gene. CDR3 length: 14 residues.

This clonotype was counted only a few times. The rearrangement joins TRBV20-1 to TRBJ2-1, with TRBD2 matching 10 bases. The CDR3 has 15 residues. The germline CDR1 and CDR2 sequences are DFQATT and SNEGSKA (reference sequence). The J segment lost 1 base and the V segment lost 6 bases, leaving 6 bases of the junction unmatched. This CDR3 reads CSAPTLAGSYNEQFF. CDR3 coding DNA: TGCAGTGCCCCGACACTAGCGGGGTCCTACAATGAGCAGTTCTTC.

In this sample, this clonotype turned up a few times. The gene calls are TRBV7-8 and TRBJ2-1; TRBD2 agrees at 9 bases. The CDR3 contains 16 residues. J lost 0 bases, V lost 6 bases, and 6 bases had no gene match. Looked up from germline, CDR1 is SGHVS and CDR2 is FQNEAQ. CDR3 sequence (DNA): TGTGCCAGCAGACTTAGCGGGAGTGGCTCCTACAATGAGCAGTTCTTC. As protein: CASRLSGSGSYNEQFF.

The rearrangement joins TRBV28 to TRBJ1-6, with TRBD1 matching 8 bases. Germline V gene sequence: CDR1 MDHEN, CDR2 SYDVKM. CDR3 length: 14 residues. V was pared by 6 bases and J by 5 bases, with 3 bases of the junction left unmatched. In DNA form, the CDR3 reads TGTGCCAGCAGCTTGACAGGGGATAATTCACCCCTCCACTTT. It translates to CASSLTGDNSPLHF.

The chain combines TRBV25-1 with TRBJ2-3; 10 bases line up with TRBD2. Germline CDR1 MGHDK, CDR2 SYGVNS. V was clipped by 1 base and J by 6 bases; unmatched bases: 13. The CDR3 is made up of 18 amino acids. CDR3 protein: CASSESPTSGSSGDTQYF. The CDR3 DNA is TGTGCCAGCAGTGAATCCCCGACTAGCGGGTCCAGCGGGGATACGCAGTATTTT.

The V call is TRBV5-4, the J call TRBJ2-1; the D is unclear. Looked up from germline, CDR1 is SGHNT and CDR2 is YYREEE (reference sequence). This CDR3 is built from 13 residues. V gave up 2 bases and J gave up 5 bases, with 8 bases separating them. This CDR3 is CASSLVGNNEQFF. CDR3 DNA sequence: TGTGCCAGCAGCTTAGTTGGGAACAATGAGCAGTTCTTC.

The chain combines TRBV7-8 with TRBJ2-1; a possible D gene is TRBD2 (5 bases). The CDR3 contains 14 residues. The germline gives CDR1 SGHVS, CDR2 FQNEAQ. Between the trimmed V and J ends, which lost 0 bases and 7 bases, there was a span of 10 bases. CDR3 loop: CASSLAQTGNEQFF. DNA of the CDR3: TGTGCCAGCAGCTTAGCCCAGACGGGAAATGAGCAGTTCTTC.

The chain combines TRBV6-2 or TRBV6-3 with TRBJ2-7, with 10 bases matching TRBD2. This CDR3 region has 16 residues. V shed 0 bases and J 0 bases; nucleotides not matched to a gene: 2. Germline CDR1 is MNHEY and CDR2 is SVGEGT. The CDR3 nucleotides are TGTGCCAGCAGTTACTCCAGCGGGAGGGCCTCCTACGAGCAGTACTTC. Translating gives CASSYSSGRASYEQYF.

The chain employs TRBV12-3 or TRBV12-4 and TRBJ1-2; D gene unclear. The CDR3 extends over 12 amino acids. V lost 4 bases, J lost 4 bases, and 7 bases lay in between. In DNA form, the CDR3 reads TGTGCCAGCAGTTCGCGGACCTATGGCTACACCTTC. This sequence encodes CASSSRTYGYTF.